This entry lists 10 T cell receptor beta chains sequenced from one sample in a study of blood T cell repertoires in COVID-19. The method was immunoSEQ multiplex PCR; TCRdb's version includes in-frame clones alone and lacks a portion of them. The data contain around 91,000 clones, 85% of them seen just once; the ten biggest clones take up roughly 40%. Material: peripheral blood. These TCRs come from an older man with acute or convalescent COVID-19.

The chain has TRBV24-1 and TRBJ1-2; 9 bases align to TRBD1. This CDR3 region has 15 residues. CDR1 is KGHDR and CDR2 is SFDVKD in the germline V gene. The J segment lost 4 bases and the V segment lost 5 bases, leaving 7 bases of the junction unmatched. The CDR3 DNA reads TGTGCCACCAGTGGTCCGGGACAGGGAGCCTATGGCTACACCTTC. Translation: CATSGPGQGAYGYTF.

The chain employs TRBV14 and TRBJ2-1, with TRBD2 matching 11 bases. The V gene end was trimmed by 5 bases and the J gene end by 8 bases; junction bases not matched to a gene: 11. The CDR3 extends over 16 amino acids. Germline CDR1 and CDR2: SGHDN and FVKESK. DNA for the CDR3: TGTGCCAGCAGCTTTTATAGCGGGAGGGCCTCGGATGAGCAGTTCTTC. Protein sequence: CASSFYSGRASDEQFF.

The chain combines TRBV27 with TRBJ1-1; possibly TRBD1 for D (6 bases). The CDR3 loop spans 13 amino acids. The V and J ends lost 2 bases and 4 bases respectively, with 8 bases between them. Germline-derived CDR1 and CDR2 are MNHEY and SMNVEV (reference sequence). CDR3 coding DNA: TGTGCCAGCAGTTTAAGACAGGCCACTGAAGCTTTCTTT. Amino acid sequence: CASSLRQATEAFF.

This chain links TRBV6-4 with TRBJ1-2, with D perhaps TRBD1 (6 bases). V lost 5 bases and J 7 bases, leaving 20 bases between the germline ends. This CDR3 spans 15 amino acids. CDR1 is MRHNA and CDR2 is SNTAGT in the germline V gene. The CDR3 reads CASSPGTKAQTGYTF. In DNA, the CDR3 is TGTGCCAGCAGTCCCGGGACAAAGGCACAAACTGGCTACACCTTC.

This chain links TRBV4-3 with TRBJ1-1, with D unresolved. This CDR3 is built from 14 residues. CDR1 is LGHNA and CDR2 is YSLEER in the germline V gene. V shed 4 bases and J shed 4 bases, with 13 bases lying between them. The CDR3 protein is CASSLALPGTEAFF. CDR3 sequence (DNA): TGCGCCAGCAGCCTAGCCCTCCCCGGCACTGAAGCTTTCTTT.

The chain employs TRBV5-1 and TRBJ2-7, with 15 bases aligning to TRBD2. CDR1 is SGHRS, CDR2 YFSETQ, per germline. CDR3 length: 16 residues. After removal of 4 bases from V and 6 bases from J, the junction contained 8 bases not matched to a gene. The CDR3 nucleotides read TGCGCCAGCAGCCGACGGGGACTAGCGGGAGGTACCGAGCAGTACTTC. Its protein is CASSRRGLAGGTEQYF.

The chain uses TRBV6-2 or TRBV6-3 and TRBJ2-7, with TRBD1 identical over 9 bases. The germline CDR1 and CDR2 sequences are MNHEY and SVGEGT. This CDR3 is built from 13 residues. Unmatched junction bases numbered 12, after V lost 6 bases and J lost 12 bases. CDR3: CASSSSRDRVTYF. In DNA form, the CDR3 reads TGTGCCAGCAGCTCATCCCGGGACAGGGTGACGTACTTC.

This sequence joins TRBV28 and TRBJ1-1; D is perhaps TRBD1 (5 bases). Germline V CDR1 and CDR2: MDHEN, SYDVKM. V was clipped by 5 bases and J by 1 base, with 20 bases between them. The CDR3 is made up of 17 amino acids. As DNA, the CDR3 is TGTGCCAGCAGTCCCACGGGGGGGGGATGGACGAACACTGAAGCTTTCTTT. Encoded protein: CASSPTGGGWTNTEAFF.

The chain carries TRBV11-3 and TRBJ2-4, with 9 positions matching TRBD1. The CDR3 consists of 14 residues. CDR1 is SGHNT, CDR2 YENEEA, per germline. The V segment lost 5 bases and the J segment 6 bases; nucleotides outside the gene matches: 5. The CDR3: CASSPRDRANIQYF. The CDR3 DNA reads TGTGCCAGCAGCCCAAGGGACAGGGCAAACATTCAGTACTTC.

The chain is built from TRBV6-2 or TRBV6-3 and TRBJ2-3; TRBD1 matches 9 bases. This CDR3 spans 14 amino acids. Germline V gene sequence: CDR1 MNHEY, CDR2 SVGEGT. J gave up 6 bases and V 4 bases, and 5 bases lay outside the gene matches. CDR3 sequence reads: CASSSTGGYDTQYF. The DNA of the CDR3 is TGTGCCAGCAGTTCCACAGGGGGCTACGATACGCAGTATTTT.